This entry concerns a single T cell receptor beta chain. Antigen specificity is unknown. This record belongs to a study of cytomegalovirus exposure and HLA in healthy donors. Primers: 60 Vbeta forward and 13 Jbeta reverse. Per the authors' pipeline: Later, 80 million or so unique TCR beta chains were counted in an analysis, and some 10 million of them were shared. TCRdb's copy holds only in-frame clones and misses some; the assay was immunoSEQ multiplex PCR. For V, J and clone size, that table is used; D and trimming come from the DNA. This repertoire shows roughly 160,000 clones, approximately 70% found once; its top ten account for about 5.4%. CDR1 is GTSNPN and CDR2 is SVGIG in the germline V gene (reference sequence). Trimming shortened V by 4 bases and J by 0 bases, and 7 bases separated the two germline ends. The CDR3 sequence is 14 residues long. Study-wide results and caveats: In a later analysis, a missense DCLRE1C variant was linked to TCR beta V- and J-gene trimming. A later analysis linked more than 15,000 TCR beta sequences to HLA alleles at 0.05 false discovery rate. Rarity marked most TCR sequences, yet some public TCRs occurred in many donors.

Sequencing was performed on PBMCs. The origin of this receptor is a woman younger than 35 in good health and CMV-seropositive. The chain is built from TRBV30 and TRBJ2-6; a weak D match, TRBD1 (6 bases). The CDR3 reads CAWNRASGANVLTF. The CDR3 nucleotides read TGTGCCTGGAACAGGGCCTCTGGGGCCAACGTCCTGACTTTC.